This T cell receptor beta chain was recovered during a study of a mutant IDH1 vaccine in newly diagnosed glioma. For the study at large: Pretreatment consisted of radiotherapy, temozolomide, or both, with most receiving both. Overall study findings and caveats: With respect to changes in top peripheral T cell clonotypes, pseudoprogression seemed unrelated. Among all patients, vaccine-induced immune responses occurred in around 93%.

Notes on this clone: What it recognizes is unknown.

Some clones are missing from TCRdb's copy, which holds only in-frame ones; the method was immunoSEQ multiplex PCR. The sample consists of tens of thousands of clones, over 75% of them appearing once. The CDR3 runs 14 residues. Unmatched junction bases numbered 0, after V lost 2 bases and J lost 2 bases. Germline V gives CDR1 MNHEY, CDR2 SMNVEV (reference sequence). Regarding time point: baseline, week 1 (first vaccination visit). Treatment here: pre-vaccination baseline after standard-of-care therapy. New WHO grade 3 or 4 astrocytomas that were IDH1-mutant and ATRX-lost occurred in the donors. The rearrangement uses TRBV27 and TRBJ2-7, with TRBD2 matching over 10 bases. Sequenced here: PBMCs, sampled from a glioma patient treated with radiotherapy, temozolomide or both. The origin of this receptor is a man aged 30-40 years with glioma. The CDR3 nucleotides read TGTGCCAGCAGTTTAGGGACTAGCGCCTACGAGCAGTACTTC. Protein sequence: CASSLGTSAYEQYF.